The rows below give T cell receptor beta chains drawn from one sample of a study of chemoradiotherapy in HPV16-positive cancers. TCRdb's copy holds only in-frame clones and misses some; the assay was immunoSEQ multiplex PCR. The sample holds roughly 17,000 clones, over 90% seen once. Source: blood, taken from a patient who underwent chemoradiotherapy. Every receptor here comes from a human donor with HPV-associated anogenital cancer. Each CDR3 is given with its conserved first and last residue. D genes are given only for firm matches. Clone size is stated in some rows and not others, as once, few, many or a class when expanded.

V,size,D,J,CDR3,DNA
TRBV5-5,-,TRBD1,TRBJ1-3,CASRTGGDTIYF,TGTGCCAGCCGGACAGGCGGTGACACCATATATTTT
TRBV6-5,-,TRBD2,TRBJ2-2,CASSETSVGGELFF,TGTGCCAGCAGCGAGACTAGCGTCGGCGGGGAGCTGTTTTTT
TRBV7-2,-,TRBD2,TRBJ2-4,CASSLGERGGRGRNIQYF,TGTGCCAGCAGCCTGGGGGAGCGGGGGGGCAGAGGGAGAAACATTCAGTACTTC
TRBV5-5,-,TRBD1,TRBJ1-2,CASSLVEGTEARGGYTF,TGTGCCAGCAGCTTGGTAGAGGGGACAGAGGCCCGTGGTGGCTACACCTTC
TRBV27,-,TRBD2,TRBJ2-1,CASSRGGVKNEQFF,TGTGCCAGCAGCCGTGGGGGGGTGAAAAATGAGCAGTTCTTC
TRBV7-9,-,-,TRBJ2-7,CASSLAAGLGVEQYF,TGTGCCAGCAGCTTAGCGGCGGGGCTGGGAGTCGAGCAGTACTTC
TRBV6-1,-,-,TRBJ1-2,CASSERINYGYTF,TGTGCCAGCAGTGAAAGGATTAACTATGGCTACACCTTC
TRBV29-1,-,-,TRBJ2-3,CSVDRDTDTQYF,TGCAGCGTTGACAGAGACACAGATACGCAGTATTTT
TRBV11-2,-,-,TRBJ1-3,CASRLAGGSSGNTIYF,TGTGCCAGCAGGCTCGCCGGGGGCAGCTCTGGAAACACCATATATTTT
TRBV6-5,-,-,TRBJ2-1,CASSYRLGGEQFF,TGTGCCAGCAGTTACAGGCTTGGTGGTGAGCAGTTCTTC
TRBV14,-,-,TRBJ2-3,CASSESRSFSTDTQYF,TGTGCCAGCAGCGAAAGTCGCAGTTTTTCTACAGATACGCAGTATTTT
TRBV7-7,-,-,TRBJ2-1,CASSPKEGGQGDEQFF,TGTGCCAGCAGCCCAAAGGAGGGGGGGCAGGGCGATGAGCAGTTCTTC
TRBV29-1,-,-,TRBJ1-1,CSVKRDTNTEAFF,TGCAGCGTTAAAAGGGACACAAACACTGAAGCTTTCTTT
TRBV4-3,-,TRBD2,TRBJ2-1,CASSQEAGDEQFF,TGCGCCAGCAGCCAAGAGGCGGGAGATGAGCAGTTCTTC
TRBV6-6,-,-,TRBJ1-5,CASSYPPLVRNQPQHF,TGTGCCAGCAGTTACCCCCCGTTGGTAAGAAATCAGCCCCAGCATTTT
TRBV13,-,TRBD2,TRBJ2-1,CASSLNGGASYNEQFF,TGTGCCAGCAGCTTAAACGGGGGGGCCTCCTACAATGAGCAGTTCTTC
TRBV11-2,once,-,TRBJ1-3,CASSFQGGGNTIYF,TGTGCCAGCAGCTTCCAGGGAGGTGGAAACACCATATATTTT
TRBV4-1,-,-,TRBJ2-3,CASSQEEQGSLADTQYF,TGCGCCAGCAGCCAAGAGGAACAAGGAAGTTTGGCAGATACGCAGTATTTT
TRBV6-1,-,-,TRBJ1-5,CASTPVTTRQPQHF,TGTGCCAGCACTCCGGTGACAACCCGTCAGCCCCAGCATTTT
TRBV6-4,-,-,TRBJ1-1,CASSESQTNTEAFF,TGTGCCAGCAGTGAATCACAGACGAACACTGAAGCTTTCTTT
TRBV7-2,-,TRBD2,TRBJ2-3,CASGGLASTDTQYF,TGTGCCAGCGGGGGACTAGCTAGCACAGATACGCAGTATTTT
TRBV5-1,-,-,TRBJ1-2,CASSLDRDGYTF,TGCGCCAGCAGCTTGGACAGGGACGGCTACACCTTC
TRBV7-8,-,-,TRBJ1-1,CASSLGQGNTEAFF,TGTGCCAGCAGCTTAGGCCAAGGGAACACTGAAGCTTTCTTT
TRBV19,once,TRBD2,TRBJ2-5,CASSIEWRGYQETQYF,TGTGCCAGTAGTATAGAATGGCGGGGGTACCAAGAGACCCAGTACTTC
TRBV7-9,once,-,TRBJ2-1,CASSLGMGEQFF,TGTGCCAGCAGCCTAGGCATGGGTGAGCAGTTCTTC
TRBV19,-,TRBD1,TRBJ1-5,CASSPRDRGFGSNQPQHF,TGTGCCAGTAGTCCACGGGACAGGGGATTCGGGAGCAATCAGCCCCAGCATTTT
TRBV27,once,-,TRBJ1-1,CASSSPGLLSGNTEAFF,TGTGCCAGCAGTTCTCCCGGGCTTCTGTCGGGGAACACTGAAGCTTTCTTT
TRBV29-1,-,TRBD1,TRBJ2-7,CSARRQGYEQYF,TGCAGCGCCCGCCGACAGGGGTACGAGCAGTACTTC
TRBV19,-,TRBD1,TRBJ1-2,CASSILTGTIYGYTF,TGTGCCAGTAGTATCTTGACAGGGACGATCTATGGCTACACCTTC
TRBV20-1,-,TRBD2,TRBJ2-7,CSSSGGYEQYF,TGCAGTTCTAGCGGGGGCTACGAGCAGTACTTC
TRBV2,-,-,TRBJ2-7,CASTEGDSSSYEQYF,TGTGCCAGCACCGAAGGGGACTCGAGCTCCTACGAGCAGTACTTC
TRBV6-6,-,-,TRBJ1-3,CASSYLVPGNTIYF,TGTGCCAGCAGTTACTTGGTCCCTGGAAACACCATATATTTT
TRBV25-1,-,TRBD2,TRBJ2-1,CASRTSGGFNEQFF,TGTGCCAGCAGAACTAGCGGGGGGTTCAATGAGCAGTTCTTC
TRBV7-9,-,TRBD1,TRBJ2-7,CASSLATGTGAYEQYF,TGTGCCAGCAGCTTAGCCACCGGGACAGGAGCCTACGAGCAGTACTTC
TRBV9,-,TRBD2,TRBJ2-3,CASSVERGTDTQYF,TGTGCCAGCAGCGTAGAGCGGGGGACAGATACGCAGTATTTT
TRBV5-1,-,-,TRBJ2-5,CASRYGTALGETQYF,TGCGCCAGCAGATACGGGACCGCGCTCGGGGAGACCCAGTACTTC
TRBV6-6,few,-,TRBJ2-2,CASLLLTAGELFF,TGTGCCAGCCTCTTACTTACGGCCGGGGAGCTGTTTTTT
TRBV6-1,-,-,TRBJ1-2,CASSEALKGRRGGYTF,TGTGCCAGCAGTGAAGCGCTGAAGGGGCGAAGGGGCGGCTACACCTTC
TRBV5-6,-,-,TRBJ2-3,CASSLPGTDTQYF,TGTGCCAGCAGCTTGCCCGGGACAGATACGCAGTATTTT
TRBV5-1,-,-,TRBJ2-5,CASSGTVNQQETQYF,TGCGCCAGCAGCGGGACTGTAAACCAACAAGAGACCCAGTACTTC
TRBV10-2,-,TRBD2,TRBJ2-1,CATHSGGAYNEQFF,TGCGCCACCCATAGCGGGGGGGCCTACAATGAGCAGTTCTTC
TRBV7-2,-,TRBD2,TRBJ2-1,CASSPTVLAGDYNEQFF,TGTGCCAGCAGCCCAACCGTCCTAGCGGGGGACTACAATGAGCAGTTCTTC
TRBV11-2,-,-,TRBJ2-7,CASSLGPGTYEQYF,TGTGCCAGCAGCTTAGGTCCGGGAACCTACGAGCAGTACTTC
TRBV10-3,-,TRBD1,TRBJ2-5,CAISESGTGGQETQYF,TGTGCCATCAGTGAGTCCGGGACAGGGGGCCAAGAGACCCAGTACTTC
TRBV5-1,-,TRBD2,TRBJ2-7,CASSLVSGGSYEQYF,TGCGCCAGCAGCTTGGTAAGCGGGGGCTCCTACGAGCAGTACTTC
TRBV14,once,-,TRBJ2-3,CASSEVGRLTDTQYF,TGTGCCAGCAGCGAGGTGGGGAGACTCACAGATACGCAGTATTTT
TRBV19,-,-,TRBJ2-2,CASSIGDRNTGELFF,TGTGCCAGTAGTATAGGTGACCGGAACACCGGGGAGCTGTTTTTT